This entry is about one T cell receptor (beta chain). The sample originates from a study of patients and donors after allogeneic stem cell transplantation. One entry per CDR3 protein, called by TCRdb with MiXCR from the RT-PCR reads. The sample has roughly 880,000 distinct CDR3 sequences, about a sixth seen once. Germline CDR1 is SGHKS and CDR2 is YYEKEE (reference sequence). The length of the CDR3 is 17 residues. V was pared by 4 bases and J by 6 bases, with 18 bases of the junction left unmatched. V usage is TRBV5-5 and J usage is TRBJ1-1, with 7 bases lining up with TRBD1. This TCR derives from a human donor who was either an allogeneic HSCT recipient or a stem cell or donor lymphocyte infusion donor (not recorded which). It is not recorded whose cells these are; they may come from a transplant donor. Source material: blood, either unsorted or a sorted T cell fraction (not recorded which). CDR3 loop: CASSHTTLGLTGAEAFF. The DNA for the CDR3 is TGTGCCAGCAGCCACACCACCCTCGGACTCACAGGGGCTGAAGCTTTCTTT.